This T cell receptor beta chain was sequenced during a study of cytomegalovirus exposure and HLA in healthy donors. Study-wide results and limits: The classifier reportedly diagnosed cytomegalovirus status with high specificity and sensitivity. Apparent HLA restriction characterized most CMV-associated TCR beta chains in a later analysis. Highly shared variants forming one cluster were likely a sequencing artifact.

PCR involved 60 Vbeta and 13 Jbeta primers. Generated by immunoSEQ multiplex PCR, the TCRdb table keeps only in-frame clones and is missing some. Seen here are 150,000 to 200,000 clones, under 80% observed once, and the top ten hold 3% to 3.5%. Turning to this clone: Its antigen is still unknown.

With V trimmed by 4 bases and J by 3 bases, 17 bases remained unmatched. The CDR3 is 19 residues long. From germline, CDR1 is SGHDT and CDR2 YYEEEE. The TCR was taken from a female donor in good health and CMV-seronegative. The V call is TRBV5-6, the J call TRBJ2-2, with 8 bases matching TRBD2. Sequenced: PBMCs. The CDR3 sequence: CASSVNGLAPNRDTGELFF. DNA of the CDR3: TGTGCCAGCAGCGTAAACGGACTAGCACCGAATCGGGACACCGGGGAGCTGTTTTTT. Variable domain in full (rest from reference TRBV5-6 and TRBJ2-2): DAGVTQSPTHLIKTRGQQVTLRCSPKSGHDTVSWYQQALGQGPQFIFQYYEEEERQRGNFPDRFSGHQFPNYSSELNVNALLLGDSALYLCASSVNGLAPNRDTGELFFGEGSRLTVL.